This passage covers 28 T cell receptor beta chains from one sample sequenced in a study of beta chain features in type 1 diabetes. Overall study results and limits: In every one of the four CD4+ subsets, TCRB CDR3s were moderately but significantly shorter in Type 1 diabetes patients.

Sequencing targeted expressed TCRB transcripts, as all isolated RNA had been reverse transcribed. TCRdb's table, derived via immunoSEQ multiplex PCR, lists solely in-frame clones and lacks some. There are 600,000 to 700,000 clones in the sample; 12% occur only once, and about 0.11% lies in the top ten. Their antigens are not known. Sequencing was done on a sample of naive CD4+ T cells from blood. All receptors come from a man aged 30-40 years with type 1 diabetes.

This clone has a handful of counts. The genes are TRBV5-4 and TRBJ1-3; TRBD1 agrees at 10 bases. Germline V gene lookup returns CDR1 SGHNT and CDR2 YYREEE (reference sequence). This CDR3 spans 17 amino acids. J lost 8 bases, V lost 4 bases, and 15 bases had no gene match. The DNA for the CDR3 is TGTGCCAGCAGCCAAGAAAGTCCCGGGACAGGGGATGACACCATATATTTT. It specifies CASSQESPGTGDDTIYF.

The rearrangement uses TRBV19 and TRBJ2-3; D might be TRBD1 (5 bases). Trimming cost V 3 bases and J 4 bases, with 8 bases left between them. This CDR3 has 13 amino acids. Germline loops: CDR1 LNHDA, CDR2 SQIVND (reference sequence). This chain's CDR3 is CASSMAGPDTQYF. DNA for the CDR3: TGTGCCAGTAGTATGGCAGGGCCAGATACGCAGTATTTT.

The sample holds a few counts of this clone. The genes are TRBV9 and TRBJ2-2; TRBD1 or TRBD2 may be the D gene (5 bases each). Per the germline V gene, CDR1 is SGDLS and CDR2 is YYNGEE. This CDR3 region has 15 residues. V shed 6 bases and J shed 9 bases, with 21 bases lying between them. The CDR3: CASTAPLGETRELFF. The CDR3 bases are TGTGCCAGCACCGCTCCTTTGGGGGAGACCAGGGAGCTGTTTTTT.

This clone was detected a few times. The CDR3 DNA reads TGTGCCAGCAGCGGGGGGACAGGGGAAGGCTCACCCCTCCACTTT. It codes for CASSGGTGEGSPLHF. This chain connects TRBV9 to TRBJ1-6; 10 positions match TRBD1. In germline, CDR1 is SGDLS, CDR2 YYNGEE. CDR3 length: 15 residues. Trimming took 3 bases from V and 10 from J; bases not matched to a gene: 7.

This clone was counted a few times. V and J are TRBV6-5 and TRBJ1-2; the match to TRBD1 covers 9 bases. J gave up 4 bases and V 5 bases, and 5 bases lay outside the gene matches. The CDR3 covers 14 residues. Germline CDR1 MNHEY, CDR2 SVGAGI. The CDR3, as DNA: TGTGCCAGCAGTGGGACAGGGACCCTCTATGGCTACACCTTC. This translates into CASSGTGTLYGYTF.

This clone was seen a few times. The genes are TRBV2 and TRBJ2-7; D perhaps matches TRBD2 (5 bases). The CDR3 spans 11 residues. Germline CDR1 SNHLY, CDR2 FYNNEI. V was cut by 6 bases and J by 5 bases, with 8 bases left in between. CDR3 protein: CASRAGDEQYF. The DNA for the CDR3 is TGTGCCAGCAGGGCGGGCGACGAGCAGTACTTC. Full variable domain (missing parts from reference TRBV2 and TRBJ2-7): EPEVTQTPSHQVTQMGQEVILRCVPISNHLYFYWYRQILGQKVEFLVSFYNNEISEKSEIFDDQFSVERPDGSNFTLKIRSTKLEDSAMYFCASRAGDEQYFGPGTRLTVT.

The chain combines TRBV7-2 with TRBJ2-2; perhaps TRBD1 as D (6 bases). Trimming took off 6 bases at V and 0 bases at J, with 14 bases between the two ends. Germline V lookup: CDR1 SGHTA, CDR2 FQGNSA. The CDR3 covers 16 residues. The CDR3 reads CASSLQGLANTGELFF. The CDR3 DNA reads TGTGCCAGCAGTTTACAGGGCCTTGCGAACACCGGGGAGCTGTTTTTT.

This clone was observed a few times. The chain is built from TRBV27 and TRBJ2-7; 9 nucleotides match TRBD1. CDR3 length: 14 amino acids. Germline trimming cut 1 base from V and 5 bases from J; bases unmatched to any gene: 3. Germline CDR1 reads MNHEY; CDR2 reads SMNVEV (reference sequence). CDR3 sequence reads: CASSLLDRGHEQYF. CDR3 nucleotides: TGTGCCAGCAGTTTATTGGACAGGGGCCACGAGCAGTACTTC.

This clone has just a few counts. The chain carries TRBV11-1 and TRBJ1-4; no clear D. Per the germline V gene, CDR1 is SGHAT and CDR2 is FQDESV (reference sequence). CDR3 size: 14 residues. Trimming stripped 5 bases from V and 7 bases from J, with 14 bases between. The CDR3 spells CASSPRFGSEKLFF. Written as DNA, the CDR3 is TGTGCCAGCAGCCCGCGGTTTGGGAGTGAAAAACTGTTTTTT. The full variable domain, its missing parts supplied by reference TRBV11-1 and TRBJ1-4, is EAEVAQSPRYKITEKSQAVAFWCDPISGHATLYWYRQILGQGPELLVQFQDESVVDDSQLPKDRFSAERLKGVDSTLKIQPAELGDSAMYLCASSPRFGSEKLFFGSGTQLSVL.

This clone was seen a handful of times. This sequence may be a read error, since a much larger clone differs from it by one base. V and J are TRBV7-2 and TRBJ1-2; possible D gene TRBD1, 6 bases. Germline CDR1 SGHTA, CDR2 FQGNSA. CDR3 length: 14 amino acids. Trimming removed 5 bases at V and 2 bases at J, with 12 bases between. CDR3 amino acids: CASSPRTANYGYTF. CDR3 sequence (DNA): TGTGCCAGCAGCCCCCGGACAGCCAACTATGGCTACACCTTC. Full variable domain (outside the CDR3, taken from reference TRBV7-2 and TRBJ1-2): GAGVSQSPSNKVTEKGKDVELRCDPISGHTALYWYRQSLGQGLEFLIYFQGNSAPDKSGLPSDRFSAERTGGSVSTLTIQRTQQEDSAVYLCASSPRTANYGYTFGSGTRLTVV.

This clone was recorded a few times. V usage is TRBV5-1 and J usage is TRBJ2-3; D might be TRBD2 (7 bases). Trimming removed 4 bases from V and 0 bases from J, with 15 bases in between. CDR1 and CDR2 from the germline V gene are SGHRS and YFSETQ. This CDR3 comprises 16 residues. The CDR3 spells CASSQGTTTSTDTQYF. CDR3 in DNA: TGCGCCAGCAGCCAGGGGACTACCACTAGCACAGATACGCAGTATTTT. Looking up the rest from reference TRBV5-1 and TRBJ2-3 gives the full variable domain: KAGVTQTPRYLIKTRGQQVTLSCSPISGHRSVSWYQQTPGQGLQFLFEYFSETQRNKGNFPGRFSGRQFSNSRSEMNVSTLELGDSALYLCASSQGTTTSTDTQYFGPGTRLTVL.

The V and J genes are TRBV6-1 and TRBJ1-1, with no clear D. CDR3 length equals 13 residues. Germline loops: CDR1 MNHNS, CDR2 SASEGT. Trimming removed 6 bases at V and 3 bases at J, with 11 bases between. In DNA form, the CDR3 reads TGTGCCAGCAGGCCCCATAGGGACACTGAAGCTTTCTTT. Translation: CASRPHRDTEAFF.

The chain joins TRBV9 to TRBJ2-7; D unresolved. The ends were cut back, 3 bases at V and 0 bases at J, with 10 bases in the middle. This CDR3 is 14 amino acids long. Germline V gene sequence: CDR1 SGDLS, CDR2 YYNGEE. The CDR3 bases are TGTGCCAGCAGCGCCAGCAAGAGCTCCTACGAGCAGTACTTC. Protein product: CASSASKSSYEQYF.

This clone showed up just a few times. The chain joins TRBV11-1 to TRBJ2-1, with D unresolved. With 6 bases removed from V and 3 bases from J, the gap between germline ends came to 6 bases. The CDR3 extends over 12 amino acids. Germline CDR1 and CDR2: SGHAT and FQDESV (reference sequence). The DNA of the CDR3 is TGTGCCAGCAGACCGGGCTACAATGAGCAGTTCTTC. Protein sequence: CASRPGYNEQFF.

V is TRBV9 and J is TRBJ2-2, with 10 bases lining up with TRBD1. The CDR3 contains 16 residues. Germline-derived CDR1 and CDR2 are SGDLS and YYNGEE. V shed 4 bases, J shed 7 bases, and the junction held 10 bases outside the gene matches. The CDR3 coding sequence is TGTGCCAGCAGCCCCCAGGGACAGGGGTCGGGCGGGGAGCTGTTTTTT. Protein: CASSPQGQGSGGELFF.

This clone was found a few times. The chain links TRBV29-1 to TRBJ1-1, with TRBD1 matching 7 bases. The CDR3 has 14 amino acids. Germline V gene lookup returns CDR1 SQVTM and CDR2 ANQGSEA. Trimming took 7 bases from V and 3 from J; bases not matched to a gene: 11. CDR3 loop: CSAQEGAQDTEAFF. CDR3 nucleotides: TGCAGCGCCCAGGAGGGGGCGCAGGACACTGAAGCTTTCTTT.

This clone has more than one count but fewer than ten. The chain recombines TRBV5-1 with TRBJ2-4; 7 bases agree with TRBD1. The CDR3 totals 15 residues. Germline-derived CDR1 and CDR2 are SGHRS and YFSETQ. The V segment lost 5 bases and the J segment 2 bases; nucleotides outside the gene matches: 7. Written as DNA, the CDR3 is TGCGCCAGCAGAGACAGGGTTGATCCCAAAAACATTCAGTACTTC. Translated, it gives CASRDRVDPKNIQYF.

The chain recombines TRBV19 with TRBJ1-3, with 7 bases aligning to TRBD1. This CDR3 spans 14 amino acids. In germline, CDR1 is LNHDA, CDR2 SQIVND (reference sequence). The junction had 6 bases not matched to a gene; V was cut back by 6 bases and J by 4 bases. The CDR3 here is CASSNRGDGNTIYF. CDR3 coding DNA: TGTGCCAGTAGCAACAGGGGTGACGGAAACACCATATATTTT.

The genes are TRBV2 and TRBJ1-4, with TRBD1 identical over 8 bases. Looked up from germline, CDR1 is SNHLY and CDR2 is FYNNEI. This CDR3 contains 14 residues. V gave up 7 bases and J gave up 7 bases; unmatched junction bases: 8. The CDR3 reads CASTRTGTVEKLFF. In DNA form, the CDR3 reads TGTGCCAGCACCCGGACAGGGACGGTTGAAAAACTGTTTTTT.

The chain joins TRBV25-1 to TRBJ1-1; 7 bases match TRBD1. This CDR3 is 12 amino acids long. The ends lost 2 bases at V and 11 bases at J; junction bases unmatched: 5. Germline CDR1 MGHDK, CDR2 SYGVNS. CDR3 amino acids: CASSEDDRVAFF. The CDR3, as DNA: TGTGCCAGCAGTGAAGATGACAGGGTGGCTTTCTTT.

The chain couples TRBV7-2 to TRBJ2-5; 8 nucleotides line up with TRBD2. Germline-derived CDR1 and CDR2 are SGHTA and FQGNSA. The CDR3 sequence is 17 residues long. Trimming cost V 8 bases and J 5 bases; bases outside gene matches: 19. The CDR3 is CASGLNGGAGVGETQYF. As DNA, the CDR3 is TGTGCCAGCGGTTTGAACGGAGGAGCGGGGGTTGGGGAGACCCAGTACTTC.

The chain joins TRBV7-2 to TRBJ2-7, with 8 bases lining up with TRBD1. CDR3 length equals 12 residues. Germline V gene lookup returns CDR1 SGHTA and CDR2 FQGNSA. V lost 3 bases, J lost 12 bases, and 7 bases stayed unmatched. CDR3 coding DNA: TGTGCCAGCAGCTTGAACAGGGGGAAACGGTACTTC. Residues: CASSLNRGKRYF.

The table lists this clone with a few counts. In the same sample, other DNA sequences code for this CDR3. As DNA, the CDR3 is TGCGCCAGCAGCTTGGGCACCCTCACAGATACGCAGTATTTT. It is translated as CASSLGTLTDTQYF. V gene TRBV5-1 combines with J gene TRBJ2-3; no clear D. Trimming left V 0 bases short and J 2 bases short, with 7 bases between. Germline CDR1 and CDR2: SGHRS and YFSETQ. The CDR3 totals 14 residues.

The chain couples TRBV9 to TRBJ1-6; D gene unclear. The V gene lost 3 bases and the J gene lost 7 bases, with 14 bases spanning the gap. Germline CDR1 SGDLS, CDR2 YYNGEE. The CDR3 has 15 residues. For the CDR3, the DNA is TGTGCCAGCAGCGCCTCGGGAGTCCAAAATTCACCCCTCCACTTT. Its protein is CASSASGVQNSPLHF.

This clone has only a few counts. This CDR3 is CASWEGGVNEQYF. The CDR3 region has the DNA TGTGCCAGCTGGGAAGGAGGGGTCAACGAGCAGTACTTC. J is TRBJ2-7 and V is TRBV28; tentative D call: TRBD2 (6 bases). The germline V and J ends were trimmed by 8 bases and 5 bases, with 16 bases remaining between them. The CDR3 has 13 amino acids. CDR1 MDHEN and CDR2 SYDVKM come from the germline V gene.

This clone was recorded a few times. The rearrangement links TRBV6-5 to TRBJ2-3; 7 positions agree with TRBD2. The CDR3 runs to 13 residues. Germline assignment: CDR1 MNHEY and CDR2 SVGAGI. J gave up 6 bases and V 7 bases, and 7 bases lay outside the gene matches. The CDR3 region has the DNA TGTGCCAGCACAATCCCCGGGGGGGATACGCAGTATTTT. It translates to CASTIPGGDTQYF.

V usage is TRBV30 and J usage is TRBJ2-5; no clear D gene. From germline, CDR1 is GTSNPN and CDR2 SVGIG (reference sequence). Trimming took 1 base from V and 11 from J, leaving 8 bases between them. This CDR3 has 10 amino acids. The CDR3 bases are TGTGCCTGGAGTGGGCAGCAGCAGTACTTC. Amino acids: CAWSGQQQYF.

The V call is TRBV28, the J call TRBJ1-2; D might be TRBD1 (6 bases). V was trimmed by 6 bases and J by 4 bases, leaving 18 bases between them. This CDR3 is built from 15 residues. CDR1 and CDR2 from the germline V gene are MDHEN and SYDVKM. The CDR3 DNA follows: TGTGCCAGCAGAACGCCTGGACAGCCACGCTATGGCTACACCTTC. It codes for CASRTPGQPRYGYTF.